The rows below give T cell receptor beta chains drawn from one sample of a study of T cells in Graves' hyperthyroidism and ophthalmopathy. TCRdb reanalysed the multiplex PCR reads using MiXCR and keeps one entry per CDR3 protein. Here the sample spans around 300,000 distinct CDR3 sequences, roughly an eighth being singletons. Sequenced: blood. The receptors stem from a woman aged 35 to 49 with Graves' ophthalmopathy. The CDR3 runs from the conserved cysteine through the conserved F or W. D genes are given only for firm matches. Part of the rows lack a size; the others show once, few, many or a class for expanded clones.

>.|many|TRBJ1-1|TRBV18
TGTGCCAGCTCACCGGGATCGAACACTGAAGCTTTCTTT
CASSPGSNTEAFF
>TRBD2|many|TRBJ2-5|TRBV20-1
TGCAGTGCTAGTATCGCTAGCGGGGTAGCGGAGACCCAGTACTTC
CSASIASGVAETQYF
>TRBD2|many|TRBJ2-2|TRBV7-9
TGTGCCAGCAAGACTAGCGGGAGCGCGAACACCGGGGAGCTGTTTTTT
CASKTSGSANTGELFF
>.|.|TRBJ2-7|TRBV10-1
TGCGCCAGCAGTGAGTCGGTGGGCTCCTACGAGCAGTACTTC
CASSESVGSYEQYF
>TRBD1|many|TRBJ1-1|TRBV7-2
TGTGCCAGCAGCTTCGACAGGGGGCTTAAGGGGACTGAAGCTTTCTTT
CASSFDRGLKGTEAFF
>.|many|TRBJ2-1|TRBV7-9
TGTGCCAGCAGCTTTCGATCGGCGTTCAATGAGCAGTTCTTC
CASSFRSAFNEQFF
>.|many|TRBJ1-1|TRBV6-5
TGTGCCAGCAGTGTACTCGGGGGTACGGCTGAAGCTTTCTTT
CASSVLGGTAEAFF
>TRBD1|.|TRBJ2-1|TRBV11-2
TGTGCCAGCAGCTTAGATTGGGGACAGGGGAGATCTAATGAGCAGTTCTTC
CASSLDWGQGRSNEQFF
>.|.|TRBJ2-6|TRBV5-4
TGTGCCAGCAGCCCCACGGACTTTGCTGGGGCCAACGTCCTGACTTTC
CASSPTDFAGANVLTF
>TRBD1|.|TRBJ1-1|TRBV5-1
TGCGCCAGCAGCCCACCGGGACAGGGGGACACTGAAGCTTTCTTT
CASSPPGQGDTEAFF
>TRBD1|many|TRBJ1-2|TRBV28
TGTGCCACCCAGGGGGGGGCTCGGGGCTACACCTTC
CATQGGARGYTF
>.|.|TRBJ2-2|TRBV7-2
TGTGCCAGCAGCACCCAGACTGGAAACACCGGGGAGCTGTTTTTT
CASSTQTGNTGELFF
>.|many|TRBJ2-3|TRBV28
TGTGCCAGCAGACGTAGCACAGATACGCAGTATTTT
CASRRSTDTQYF
>TRBD1|many|TRBJ1-4|TRBV12-3/TRBV12-4
TGTGCCAGCAGCCAGGCTCGCGGACAGGGTGGCGAAAAACTGTTTTTT
CASSQARGQGGEKLFF
>.|.|TRBJ2-3|TRBV24-1
TGTGCCACCAGTGATTTGTTTGGCGATGGAGATACGCAGTATTTT
CATSDLFGDGDTQYF
>TRBD1|many|TRBJ2-1|TRBV12-5
TGTGCTAGTGGTTTCCCGATCGGGACAGATGGGGGTAATGAGCAGTTCTTC
CASGFPIGTDGGNEQFF
>.|many|TRBJ2-3|TRBV5-6
TGTGCCAGCAGCTTAAGACCTCGGGATACGCAGTATTTT
CASSLRPRDTQYF
>.|few|TRBJ1-2|TRBV7-9
TGTGCCAGCAGCTGGGGGGGCGCGGACACCTTC
CASSWGGADTF
>TRBD2|few|TRBJ2-7|TRBV4-1
TGCGCCAGCAGTCGAACTAGCGGGAGATTCAACGAGCAGTACTTC
CASSRTSGRFNEQYF
>TRBD2|many|TRBJ2-7|TRBV7-9
TGTGCCAGCAGCTTGGGACTAGCGGAAAACTACGAGCAGTACTTC
CASSLGLAENYEQYF
>.|many|TRBJ1-1|TRBV3-1
TGTGCCAGCAGCCCAAAGGGGACGGGCACTGAAGCTTTCTTT
CASSPKGTGTEAFF
>TRBD1|many|TRBJ2-7|TRBV6-2/TRBV6-3
TGTGCCAGCAGTTACATTTCCCGACAGGGGATCCAGCAGTACTTC
CASSYISRQGIQQYF
>.|many|TRBJ1-1|TRBV24-1
TGTGCCACCAGTGATGAGGGAATGAACACTGAAGCTTTCTTT
CATSDEGMNTEAFF
>.|many|TRBJ1-5|TRBV7-8
TGTGCCAGCAGCTTAGAGAATAGCAATCAGCCCCAGCATTTT
CASSLENSNQPQHF
>TRBD1|many|TRBJ1-2|TRBV27
TGTGCCAGCAGTTTGCGGGGACAGGGGGCGGAGGGCTACACCTTC
CASSLRGQGAEGYTF
>TRBD2|few|TRBJ2-1|TRBV27
TGTGCCAGCAGCTTGTGGGCGGGGGTCGATGAGCAGTTCTTC
CASSLWAGVDEQFF
>.|many|TRBJ1-2|TRBV19
TGTGCCAGTAGTATGAATTGGGGGGCTAACTATGGCTACACCTTC
CASSMNWGANYGYTF
>TRBD1|many|TRBJ1-2|TRBV14
TGTGCCAGCAGCCAATCCAGGGGGTTATATGGCTACACCTTC
CASSQSRGLYGYTF
>.|many|TRBJ2-1|TRBV2
TGTGCCAGTCAACTCGGACAGCCCTACAATGAGCAGTTCTTC
CASQLGQPYNEQFF
>.|many|TRBJ1-1|TRBV20-1
TGCAGTGCTGACACAGGAAAGGACACTGAAGCTTTCTTT
CSADTGKDTEAFF
>.|few|TRBJ2-2|TRBV5-1
TGCGCCAGCAGCTTGGCCGACATGGGATCGAGCGGGGAGCTGTTTTTT
CASSLADMGSSGELFF
>TRBD1|.|TRBJ2-5|TRBV4-1
TGCGCCAGCAGCCAAGATCAGGGGGCAATCAGGGAGACCCAGTACTTC
CASSQDQGAIRETQYF
>.|many|TRBJ1-1|TRBV7-9
TGTGCCAGCAGCTTAGATGGCAGTCCGAACACTGAAGCTTTCTTT
CASSLDGSPNTEAFF
>.|many|TRBJ2-7|TRBV28
TGTGCCAGCAGTTTTGGGGGACTCTCCTACGAGCAGTACTTC
CASSFGGLSYEQYF
>.|many|TRBJ1-2|TRBV20-1
TGCAGTGCCGGAGGGGGGGGCTACACCTTC
CSAGGGGYTF
>.|many|TRBJ1-1|TRBV7-9
TGTGCCAGCAGCTCCATGACAGCCCAGAACACTGAAGCTTTCTTT
CASSSMTAQNTEAFF
>.|many|TRBJ2-2|TRBV7-2
TGTGCCAGCAGCTTAGATGCGACTAGTACCGGGGAGCTGTTTTTT
CASSLDATSTGELFF
>.|many|TRBJ2-3|TRBV6-1
TGTGCCAGCAGTGGGGGCATAGGGGCAGGCACAGATACGCAGTATTTT
CASSGGIGAGTDTQYF
>TRBD1|many|TRBJ2-3|TRBV10-2
TGCGCCAGCAGTGAGTACAGGGGGCTCACAGATACGCAGTATTTT
CASSEYRGLTDTQYF
>.|few|TRBJ2-1|TRBV30
TGTGCCCGAAGCCACGGCAATGAGCAGTTCTTC
CARSHGNEQFF